A single sample is the source of the 15 T cell receptor beta chains below, sequenced in a study of blood T cell repertoires in COVID-19. Here immunoSEQ multiplex PCR was the method, and the copy in TCRdb shows in-frame clones only, minus some. This table has tens of thousands of clones, 80% to 85% appearing once. The material sequenced was peripheral blood. These receptors were taken from a man aged 30 to 45 with COVID-19, enrolled during active disease.

This chain uses TRBV6-5 with TRBJ2-7; TRBD2 aligns across 7 bases. V lost 9 bases and J lost 2; bases outside the gene matches: 13. The CDR3 runs to 15 residues. CDR1 and CDR2 (germline): MNHEY, SVGAGI. The CDR3 DNA follows: TGTGCCAGTCGGTGGGGCGGGAGTGGGCCCTACGAGCAGTACTTC. This sequence encodes CASRWGGSGPYEQYF.

The chain links TRBV5-1 to TRBJ2-3; D may be TRBD1 (5 bases). Trimming removed 0 bases from V and 2 bases from J, with 10 bases in between. Germline-derived CDR1 and CDR2 are SGHRS and YFSETQ. The CDR3 extends over 15 amino acids. DNA of the CDR3: TGCGCCAGCAGCTTGGGACAGACCTCCACAGATACGCAGTATTTT. As protein: CASSLGQTSTDTQYF.

This clone was recorded a few times. The chain joins TRBV4-1 to TRBJ1-6; D might be TRBD1 (5 bases). The V end was cut by 1 base, the J end by 0 bases, with 13 bases between. This CDR3 is 18 amino acids long. Germline CDR1 reads MGHRA; CDR2 reads YSYEKL. The CDR3: CASSQVLGGSSYNSPLHF. Written as DNA, the CDR3 is TGCGCCAGCAGCCAAGTCCTCGGGGGGAGCTCCTATAATTCACCCCTCCACTTT.

This clone was seen a few times. This chain links TRBV5-6 with TRBJ1-3, with D possibly matching TRBD1 (5 bases). The CDR3 loop spans 14 amino acids. CDR1 is SGHDT and CDR2 is YYEEEE in the germline V gene. Deletions cut 2 bases from V and 0 bases from J, with 6 bases between. The CDR3 bases are TGTGCCAGCAGCTTCAGGGTCTCTGGAAACACCATATATTTT. It is translated as CASSFRVSGNTIYF.

V usage is TRBV6-5 and J usage is TRBJ2-5; 9 nucleotides align to TRBD2. The CDR3 contains 13 residues. With V trimmed by 6 bases and J by 2 bases, 1 base remained unmatched. Germline lookup yields CDR1 MNHEY and CDR2 SVGAGI. CDR3 nucleotides: TGTGCCAGCAGGACTAGCGGTCAAGAGACCCAGTACTTC. Its translation is CASRTSGQETQYF.

The genes are TRBV7-9 and TRBJ1-1, with a possible D match to TRBD1 (5 bases). From germline, CDR1 is SEHNR and CDR2 FQNEAQ (reference sequence). V lost 5 bases and J lost 11, with 18 bases in between. CDR3 length: 13 amino acids. In DNA form, the CDR3 reads TGTGCCAGCAGCCTCGTACCGACAGTTTTTGCTTTCTTT. Its translation is CASSLVPTVFAFF.

The chain carries TRBV24-1 and TRBJ2-3; D may be TRBD2 (5 bases). V was pared by 3 bases and J by 4 bases, with 13 bases between. The CDR3 has 15 residues. Germline lookup yields CDR1 KGHDR and CDR2 SFDVKD. The CDR3 nucleotides are TGTGCCACCAGTGATGTCAGAGGAGCGGCAGATACGCAGTATTTT. This translates into CATSDVRGAADTQYF.

This chain joins TRBV30 and TRBJ2-1; TRBD2 agrees at 10 bases. After removal of 2 bases from V and 9 bases from J, the junction contained 4 bases not matched to a gene. The CDR3 totals 13 residues. Looked up from germline, CDR1 is GTSNPN and CDR2 is SVGIG (reference sequence). CDR3 sequence (DNA): TGTGCCTGGAGTAGCGGGGGGGCCATTGAGCAGTTCTTC. It is translated as CAWSSGGAIEQFF. The variable domain in full, completed from reference TRBV30 and TRBJ2-1, reads SQTIHQWPATLVQPVGSPLSLECTVEGTSNPNLYWYRQAAGRGLQLLFYSVGIGQISSEVPQNLSASRPQDRQFILSSKKLLLSDSGFYLCAWSSGGAIEQFFGPGTRLTVL.

The rearrangement joins TRBV10-2 to TRBJ1-1; 8 bases match TRBD1. V shed 7 bases, J shed 11 bases, and the junction held 12 bases outside the gene matches. The CDR3 covers 13 residues. CDR1 WSHSY and CDR2 SAAADI come from the germline V gene. CDR3: CASTQGSQGAAFF. The CDR3 coding sequence is TGCGCCAGCACCCAAGGCTCTCAGGGGGCGGCTTTCTTT.

This clone appeared a few times. CDR3 residues: CASSRGYGYTF. CDR3 DNA: TGTGCCAGCAGCCGGGGATATGGCTACACCTTC. This sequence joins TRBV7-9 and TRBJ1-2; D is undetermined. The germline CDR1 and CDR2 sequences are SEHNR and FQNEAQ (reference sequence). This CDR3 is built from 11 residues. The V and J ends lost 5 bases and 5 bases respectively, with 6 bases between them. Using reference TRBV7-9 and TRBJ1-2 for the parts outside the CDR3, the full variable domain is DTGVSQNPRHKITKRGQNVTFRCDPISEHNRLYWYRQTLGQGPEFLTYFQNEAQLEKSRLLSDRFSAERPKGSFSTLEIQRTEQGDSAMYLCASSRGYGYTFGSGTRLTVV.

There are a few counts of this clone. The V gene is TRBV28, the J gene TRBJ1-2; D not resolved. This CDR3 spans 13 amino acids. Looked up from germline, CDR1 is MDHEN and CDR2 is SYDVKM. The ends were cut back, 5 bases at V and 4 bases at J, with 11 bases in the middle. The CDR3 nucleotides are TGTGCCAGCAGTCCACTACGCCTCTATGGCTACACCTTC. It yields the protein CASSPLRLYGYTF.

The chain combines TRBV6-7 with TRBJ1-5, with a tentative D call TRBD1 (6 bases). TRBV6-7 counts as an open reading frame of uncertain function. The CDR3 consists of 15 residues. Trimming cost V 6 bases and J 2 bases, with 14 bases left between them. This CDR3 reads CASRNTGLGNQPQHF. CDR3 sequence (DNA): TGTGCCAGCAGAAACACAGGGTTGGGCAATCAGCCCCAGCATTTT.

The V gene is TRBV11-3, the J gene TRBJ2-1; the D gene is possibly TRBD2 (5 bases). The CDR3 contains 12 residues. The V end was cut by 8 bases, the J end by 1 base, with 6 bases between. Germline V gene data show CDR1 as SGHNT and CDR2 as YENEEA. The CDR3 region is CASGLSYNEQFF. The CDR3 DNA follows: TGTGCCAGCGGACTTTCCTACAATGAGCAGTTCTTC.

Here the CDR3 reads CASSTGRVLRGLGVYEQYF. The CDR3 DNA reads as TGTGCCAGCAGTACAGGACGCGTTTTAAGGGGACTAGGGGTTTACGAGCAGTACTTC. This chain connects TRBV28 to TRBJ2-7, with 8 bases fitting TRBD2. The V gene's germline CDR1 is MDHEN and CDR2 SYDVKM. The CDR3 contains 19 residues. Trimming removed 5 bases from V and 4 bases from J; junction bases left unmatched: 22.

The CDR3 nucleotides read TGTGCCAGCTCCCTTGAGGCTACACACACCGGGGAGCTGTTTTTT. It yields the protein CASSLEATHTGELFF. The chain is built from TRBV5-4 and TRBJ2-2; D unresolved. Trimming took off 7 bases at V and 3 bases at J, with 16 bases between the two ends. CDR1 and CDR2 from the germline V gene are SGHNT and YYREEE (reference sequence). The CDR3 is 15 amino acids.